This TCR beta chain emerged from a study of CD8+CD57+ T cells in acquired aplastic anemia. In the study overall: Mean yield of DNA from sorted CD4+ and CD8+ cells was 2.5 to 4 ug.

According to the study, genomic DNA was the template for TCR beta VDJ and CDR3 profiling. TCRdb called the reads again in MiXCR, with one record for every CDR3 protein. The sample has more than 100,000 distinct CDR3 sequences, less than 45% seen once; the top ten hold 8% to 9.5%. CDR1 and CDR2 from the germline V gene are SGHAT and FQNNGV. There are 19 residues in the CDR3. Germline trimming cut 1 base from V and 0 bases from J; bases unmatched to any gene: 9. This clonotype was seen ten or more times. Its antigen is currently unknown. Study-wide results and limits: Significance was not reached for CD8+ Simpson's diversity between patients and controls. There were 25 to 35 CD8+ CDR3 sequences that occurred in both patients and controls.

The sequencing sample was made of sorted CD4+, CD8+, or CD8+CD57+ T cells (not recorded which) from PBMCs. This sequence was found in a human donor in good health, serving as a control. V and J are TRBV11-2 and TRBJ2-1, with TRBD2 matching 10 bases. For the CDR3, the DNA is TGTGCCAGCAGCTTAGTGGCTAGCGGGGGCCACAGCTCCTACAATGAGCAGTTCTTC. Protein: CASSLVASGGHSSYNEQFF.